This T cell receptor (beta chain) came from a study of blood T cell repertoires in COVID-19 (dated by TCRdb to the early 2020s). For context, the study as a whole: The collaborator samples originated in the United States, Italy and Spain and spanned the acute and convalescent phases of COVID-19. The prospective study material was composed of cDNA or gDNA derived from T cells, B-cell-depleted T cells, or PBMCs. Deeply sampled blood TCRbeta repertoires from subjects exposed to, actively infected with, or recovered from COVID-19 were included in the dataset. The repertoires were released in a freely available public database intended as a resource for research on the immune response to SARS-CoV-2. The samples were drawn from the first 160 participants of the ongoing ImmuneRACE study and from 950 to 1,500 subjects provided by 6 global collaborators. Sample metadata almost always included a de-identified subject ID, COVID-19 status, age in years and sex. Where available, HLA class I and class II types were taken from metadata supplied by the sample provider and were not determined by assay-based typing.

General findings and caveats noted by the study authors: How much clinical and demographic metadata was included differed by source and by participant, and the metadata was provided uncurated.

As regards this clone: No cognate antigen has been identified for it. No quality values exist for individual bases; no much larger clone is one base distant.

Per the germline V gene, SGHDN is the CDR1 and FVKESK is the CDR2. V is cut by 0 bases and J by 8 bases, and the space between the germline ends is 11 bases. From the cysteine up to the phenylalanine, the CDR3 has a length of 15 residues. The DNA shown is the 45-base CDR3, in frame from base 1. The immunoSEQ Assay, a bias-controlled multiplex PCR, was used to amplify TCRbeta CDR3 regions from genomic DNA. The study's processing was this. Within the assay, amplification of reference gene primers was used to estimate how many nucleated cells each sample contained. Sequence reads were collapsed and filtered to measure the absolute abundance of every unique TCRbeta CDR3 rearrangement. For each sample, productive Simpson clonality was calculated as the square root of Simpson's diversity index over productive rearrangements. TCRdb mirrors the immuneACCESS table, restricted to in-frame sequences. Some clones are absent from its copies; in checked studies, under half trace to an unresolved V gene, and the reason for the others is unknown. Clone size and V and J calls were adopted from that table, with D and trimming inferred from the DNA. This sample is represented by some 250,000 clones; over 65% of them were singletons. The ten largest clonotypes hold 3.3% of the sample.

The collaborating institutions used their own protocols to collect whole blood in K2EDTA tubes. For TCRbeta analysis, collaborators shipped samples in one of three forms: frozen whole blood, isolated PBMCs, or DNA extracted from either of those sample types. The sequence was obtained from an elderly woman with acute or convalescent COVID-19. The sequenced material came from peripheral blood. The V gene is TRBV14 and the J gene is TRBJ1-6; tentative D gene TRBD1, with 6 bases matching. The sequence in DNA is TGTGCCAGCAGCCAAGACCAGGGGATCCATTCACCCCTCCACTTT. Its protein product is CASSQDQGIHSPLHF.